These 9 T cell receptor beta chains were sequenced from one sample in a study of metastatic and nonmetastatic thyroid tumors. Thyroid surgery was performed in patients who had received no treatment beforehand. MiXCR reprocessed the PCR reads for TCRdb. The profile shows 30,000 to 35,000 clones, approximately 17% of them singletons. The specimen sequenced was blood. Source of these receptors: a female donor with papillary thyroid cancer or a benign thyroid nodule (not recorded which). Some clones in this sample may be carry-over from other donors' samples.

This clone was seen at least ten times. V gene TRBV18 combines with J gene TRBJ1-3, with D possibly TRBD1 on 6 matching bases. The CDR3 spans 15 residues. Trimming shortened V by 3 bases and J by 3 bases, and 12 bases separated the two germline ends. Germline lookup yields CDR1 KGHSH and CDR2 LQKENI. The CDR3 DNA follows: TGTGCCAGCTCACCTTATCGACAGGTTGGAAACACCATATATTTT. Protein: CASSPYRQVGNTIYF.

To note about this clone: Compared with germline, one end of the junction differs, possibly owing to a read error. CDR3 loop: CVSSTGTGNAYTF. DNA for the CDR3: TGTGTCAGCAGCACCGGGACAGGGAATGCCTACACCTTC. This rearrangement joins TRBV5-5 to TRBJ1-2, with 9 bases aligning to TRBD1. The V gene's germline CDR1 is SGHKS and CDR2 YYEKEE (reference sequence). The CDR3 has 13 amino acids. Based on the CDR3 plus reference TRBV5-5 and TRBJ1-2, the full variable domain is DAGVTQSPTHLIKTRGQQVTLRCSPISGHKSVSWYQQVLGQGPQFIFQYYEKEERGRGNFPDRFSARQFPNYSSELNVNALLLGDSALYLCVSSTGTGNAYTFGSGTRLTVV.

This clone was detected many times. The chain links TRBV30 to TRBJ2-5; D is ambiguous. V was clipped by 2 bases and J by 1 base, with 8 bases between them. Germline values: CDR1 GTSNPN, CDR2 SVGIG (reference sequence). The CDR3 is made up of 13 amino acids. CDR3 bases: TGTGCCTGGAGTAGGCTATTCCAAGAGACCCAGTACTTC. It specifies CAWSRLFQETQYF. Combining the CDR3 with reference TRBV30 and TRBJ2-5 gives the whole variable domain SQTIHQWPATLVQPVGSPLSLECTVEGTSNPNLYWYRQAAGRGLQLLFYSVGIGQISSEVPQNLSASRPQDRQFILSSKKLLLSDSGFYLCAWSRLFQETQYFGPGTRLLVL.

This clone has just a few counts. The chain joins TRBV28 to TRBJ1-1; TRBD1 matches at 8 bases. The V segment lost 4 bases and the J segment 5 bases; nucleotides outside the gene matches: 9. The CDR3 length is 15 residues. CDR1 MDHEN and CDR2 SYDVKM come from the germline V gene. The CDR3 DNA reads TGTGCCAGCAGTTACAGGGGGGGGGCGGGAACTGAAGCTTTCTTT. Amino acid sequence: CASSYRGGAGTEAFF.

Turning to this clone: This may stem from a read error, because a much larger clone lies one nucleotide away. This same CDR3 is encoded by further DNA sequences in the sample. This CDR3 reads CASSFPGANTGELFF. The CDR3 DNA reads as TGCGCCAGCAGTTTTCCAGGGGCGAACACCGGGGAGCTGTTTTTT. The chain joins TRBV6-1 to TRBJ2-2; possible D gene TRBD1, 6 bases. This CDR3 is 15 amino acids long. Germline loops: CDR1 MNHNS, CDR2 SASEGT.

The V gene is TRBV5-1, the J gene TRBJ2-7, with 9 bases fitting TRBD2. CDR3 length: 16 residues. V shed 0 bases, J shed 0 bases, and the junction held 4 bases outside the gene matches. Looked up from germline, CDR1 is SGHRS and CDR2 is YFSETQ. The CDR3 coding sequence is TGCGCCAGCAGCTTGGTGGCGGGAGGGAGCTCCTACGAGCAGTACTTC. Translating gives CASSLVAGGSSYEQYF.

The V call is TRBV12-3 or TRBV12-4, the J call TRBJ2-3, with D maybe TRBD2 (7 bases). V was clipped by 2 bases and J by 2 bases, with 14 bases between them. The CDR3 contains 16 residues. The DNA of the CDR3 is TGTGCCAGCAGTTTACTGGGGGGGGGCTTCACAGATACGCAGTATTTT. This codes for CASSLLGGGFTDTQYF.

This clone was recorded many times. V and J are TRBV27 and TRBJ2-7; TRBD1 aligns across 7 bases. CDR1 is MNHEY and CDR2 is SMNVEV in the germline V gene (reference sequence). Trimming cost V 5 bases and J 5 bases; bases outside gene matches: 12. This CDR3 spans 15 amino acids. The CDR3 DNA reads TGTGCCAGCAGTCTTAGGGGGCGTGTTGTCCACGAGCAGTACTTC. Translation gives CASSLRGRVVHEQYF.

About this clone itself: The junction departs from the called germline gene at one end, perhaps through a read error. This chain connects TRBV28 to TRBJ2-1, with 7 bases fitting TRBD2. CDR3 length: 22 amino acids. CDR1 is MDHEN and CDR2 is SYDVKM in the germline V gene. CDR3 sequence reads: CASSLFMGGRDRIDLAYNEQFF. In DNA form, the CDR3 reads TGTGCCAGCAGTTTATTCATGGGAGGGAGGGATCGGATCGACCTCGCCTACAATGAGCAGTTCTTT.